Detailed here is one TCR beta chain. Its antigen is still unknown. No much larger clonotype is one base removed from it; base qualities were not supplied. PBMCs were isolated by Ficoll-Paque density gradient centrifugation. The sample is drawn from a study of T-cell memory formation after mild COVID-19 (dated by TCRdb to the early 2020s). For context, the study as a whole: TCR sequence clusters from the two donors were found to be largely donor specific. The cohort comprised two young, previously healthy adult volunteers, one female and one male. In a couple of donors, T-cell clones that expanded and contracted after mild COVID-19 were tracked by sequencing TCRalpha and TCRbeta repertoires over time. Overall study outcomes, separate from this receptor: Some responding clones were found in pre-infection memory, which suggests that pre-existing cross-reactive memory T cells took part in the SARS-CoV-2 response. Contracting CD4+ clones turned up mainly in the CM and EM memory subsets, whereas EMRA was where CD8+ clones were enriched. SARS-CoV-2 specificity was not confirmed for the second-wave clones peaking on day 37. The study included only a couple of mild cases, and larger cohorts that include severe cases with pre-infection samples were judged to be necessary. Clones that contracted from day 15 to 85 showed balanced CD4/CD8 phenotypes, whereas a second wave of clones that expanded from day 15 to 37 leaned towards CD4+.

The data were produced on an Illumina NovaSeq 6000. TCRalpha and TCRbeta cDNA libraries were constructed by 5'RACE with constant-segment primers, with sample barcodes and unique molecular identifiers being introduced. RNA was extracted from every sample with Trizol reagent. Amplification of the libraries took two PCR steps, and the second step added a second sample barcode plus Illumina TruSeq adapters. The libraries were sequenced on an Illumina NovaSeq using 2 x 150 bp paired-end reads. In the original analysis: Demultiplexing of reads and collapsing into UMI-guided consensus sequences were performed with migec v1.2.7. Using mixcr v2.1.11, UMI consensuses were aligned to TRA and TRB V and J templates and then assembled into clonotypes. Expanded or contracted clonotypes were those called significant by both edgeR and NoisET, with noise models trained on biological replicates. For edgeR calls, a false discovery rate-adjusted p below 0.01 and a log2 fold-change threshold of 1 were applied. PCA with hierarchical clustering of max-normalized trajectories of the 1000 most abundant clonotypes was used as exploratory dynamics analysis. Separately sequenced CD4+ and CD8+ repertoires were used to assign the CD4 or CD8 phenotype of responding clones. TCRdb trimmed public reads at Q25 via fastp, called clones via MiXCR and kept in-frame beta chains. Rows are combined by CDR3 protein, so each entry shows the most common genes and DNA. These V and J calls derive from TCRdb rather than the authors' analysis. This sample has some 70,000 distinct CDR3 sequences in its table, and around 15% of those were observed once. The ten largest clones take up around 29% of the sample.

The junction shows trimming of 4 bases on V and 0 bases on J, plus 11 bases between the germline ends. The CDR3, from cysteine to phenylalanine, totals 15 residues. The DNA shown is the 45-base CDR3, in frame from base 1. According to the germline V gene, CDR1 reads MGHRA and CDR2 reads YSYEKL. Sequencing used PBMCs or a T cell subset sorted from them (not recorded which). This chain joins TRBV4-1 to TRBJ2-3, with the D gene call left open. The TCR was taken from an adult woman who had mild COVID-19 (a few samples of this study predate the infection). The sample titles of this study are shuffled in the database, so cell type and time point are left out; the donor was told from shared clones. The CDR3 amino acid sequence is: CASSRTAASTDTQYF. Here is the DNA: TGCGCCAGCAGCCGGACCGCTGCTAGCACAGATACGCAGTATTTT.